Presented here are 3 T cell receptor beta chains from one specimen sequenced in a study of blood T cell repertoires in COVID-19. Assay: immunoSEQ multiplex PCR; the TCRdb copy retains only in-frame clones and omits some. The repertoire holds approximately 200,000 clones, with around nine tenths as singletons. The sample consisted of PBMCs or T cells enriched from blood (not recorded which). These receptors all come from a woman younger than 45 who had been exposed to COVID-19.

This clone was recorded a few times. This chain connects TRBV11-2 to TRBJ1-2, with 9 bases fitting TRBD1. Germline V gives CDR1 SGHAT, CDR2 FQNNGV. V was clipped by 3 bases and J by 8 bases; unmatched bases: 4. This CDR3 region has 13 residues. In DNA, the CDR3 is TGTGCCAGCAGCTTGGGGACAGGGACCGGCTACACCTTC. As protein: CASSLGTGTGYTF.

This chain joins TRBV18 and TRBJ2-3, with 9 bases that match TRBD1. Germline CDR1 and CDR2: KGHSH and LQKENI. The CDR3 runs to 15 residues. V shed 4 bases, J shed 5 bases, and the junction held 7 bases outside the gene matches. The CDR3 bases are TGTGCCAGCTCACTACAGGGGGCGCGGGGAGATACGCAGTATTTT. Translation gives CASSLQGARGDTQYF.

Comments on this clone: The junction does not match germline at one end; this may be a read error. The CDR3 sequence is CASSLDYGPSETQYF. CDR3 nucleotide sequence: TGTGCTAGCAGCTTAGATTATGGGCCATCAGAGACCCAGTACTTC. This rearrangement joins TRBV7-7 to TRBJ2-5, with no clear D. The CDR3 is made up of 15 amino acids. Germline CDR1 and CDR2: SSHAT and FNYEAQ (reference sequence).